A selection of T cell receptor beta chains follows, all from one sample in a study of blood T cell repertoires in COVID-19. The repertoire was sequenced with immunoSEQ multiplex PCR; TCRdb's copy has only in-frame clones and lacks some. The repertoire consists of roughly 160,000 clones, with around 72% occurring once and the leading ten covering around 3%. The specimen was peripheral blood. These receptors originate from a woman of 80 years or more with acute or convalescent COVID-19. The CDR3 runs from the conserved cysteine through the conserved F or W. D genes are given only for firm matches. Not all rows give a size; the values are once, few, many and, for expanded clones, a class.

>TRBV11-2|.|TRBJ2-7|TRBD1
CASSLLRGTGLYEQYF
TGTGCCAGCAGCTTATTGCGGGGGACAGGGTTGTACGAGCAGTACTTC
>TRBV18|few|TRBJ1-1|TRBD1
CASSPGQGGGTEAFF
TGTGCCAGCTCACCGGGACAGGGTGGAGGCACTGAAGCTTTCTTT
>TRBV7-3|.|TRBJ1-2|TRBD1
CASSRDRGYGYTF
TGTGCCAGCAGCCGGGACAGGGGGTATGGCTACACCTTC
>TRBV5-1|few|TRBJ2-5|TRBD1
CASSLWTGSETQYF
TGCGCCAGCAGCTTGTGGACAGGCTCCGAGACCCAGTACTTC
>TRBV2|.|TRBJ2-7|TRBD2
CASELAGYEQYF
TGTGCCAGCGAACTAGCGGGATACGAGCAGTACTTC
>TRBV27|.|TRBJ2-5|TRBD2
CASNPTSGGTTQYF
TGTGCCAGCAACCCTACATCGGGGGGTACGACCCAGTACTTC
>TRBV6-5|.|TRBJ1-1|TRBD1
CASSSTGTGGYTEAFF
TGTGCCAGCAGTTCGACCGGGACAGGGGGCTACACTGAAGCTTTCTTT
>TRBV6-2/TRBV6-3|few|TRBJ1-2|.
CASSVQLLGRGYTF
TGTGCCAGCAGCGTACAGCTTCTGGGTCGGGGCTACACCTTC
>TRBV7-9|.|TRBJ1-5|.
CASSFRPISDQPQHF
TGTGCCAGCAGCTTCAGGCCCATATCCGACCAGCCCCAGCATTTT
>TRBV7-2|.|TRBJ2-7|.
CASSLGGGFSYEQYF
TGTGCCAGCAGCCTAGGGGGAGGGTTCTCCTACGAGCAGTACTTC
>TRBV30|.|TRBJ2-7|.
CAWSVTSGSYEQYF
TGTGCCTGGAGTGTAACCAGCGGCTCCTACGAGCAGTACTTC
>TRBV7-9|.|TRBJ1-6|.
CASSLAVGGRYNSPLHF
TGTGCCAGCAGCTTGGCGGTTGGGGGCCGATATAATTCACCCCTCCACTTT
>TRBV5-6|.|TRBJ1-2|TRBD1
CASSWGQSYGYTF
TGTGCCAGCAGCTGGGGACAGTCCTATGGCTACACCTTC
>TRBV12-3/TRBV12-4|once|TRBJ2-2|.
CASISEAGELFF
TGTGCCAGCATCTCGGAGGCCGGGGAGCTGTTTTTT
>TRBV5-1|.|TRBJ1-5|TRBD1
CASSFGTGDNQPQHF
TGCGCCAGCAGCTTCGGGACAGGGGACAATCAGCCCCAGCATTTT
>TRBV9|few|TRBJ1-4|.
CASSVDPTGDEKLFF
TGTGCCAGCAGCGTAGACCCCACCGGTGATGAAAAACTGTTTTTT
>TRBV9|.|TRBJ2-7|TRBD1
CASSAQDRGPYEQYF
TGTGCCAGCAGCGCCCAAGACAGGGGACCCTACGAGCAGTACTTC
>TRBV21-1|once|TRBJ2-1|.
CASSNDVGGGRAAYNEQFF
TGTGCCAGCAGCAATGATGTCGGGGGCGGGAGGGCGGCCTACAATGAGCAGTTCTTC
>TRBV7-9|.|TRBJ2-7|TRBD1
CASSSSGTGGYEQYF
TGTGCCAGCAGCTCTTCCGGGACAGGGGGTTACGAGCAGTACTTC
>TRBV4-1|.|TRBJ2-7|.
CASSPLGVTDSSYEQYF
TGCGCCAGCAGCCCCCTCGGGGTGACCGATAGCTCCTACGAGCAGTACTTC
>TRBV12-3/TRBV12-4|.|TRBJ1-3|.
CASSFISGNTIYF
TGTGCCAGCAGTTTCATCTCTGGAAACACCATATATTTT
>TRBV4-1|few|TRBJ1-2|TRBD1
CASSHRTGSGYTF
TGCGCCAGCAGCCACCGGACAGGTAGTGGCTACACCTTC
>TRBV7-6|.|TRBJ2-2|.
CASSILTHTGELFF
TGTGCCAGCAGCATCCTAACCCACACCGGGGAGCTGTTTTTT
>TRBV28|.|TRBJ2-7|TRBD1
CASKTPGTGSYEQYF
TGTGCCAGCAAAACCCCCGGGACAGGCTCCTACGAGCAGTACTTC
>TRBV30|.|TRBJ2-2|.
CAWSAQQGFGELFF
TGTGCCTGGAGTGCCCAACAGGGATTCGGGGAGCTGTTTTTT
>TRBV19|.|TRBJ1-1|.
CASSPQGRATEAFF
TGTGCCAGTAGCCCACAGGGTCGGGCCACTGAAGCTTTCTTT
>TRBV3-1/TRBV3-2|.|TRBJ2-1|.
CASSVDLDEQFF
TGTGCCAGCAGCGTCGACTTGGATGAGCAGTTCTTC
>TRBV10-3|.|TRBJ1-1|TRBD1
CAIRPGQGINLNTEAFF
TGTGCCATCAGGCCCGGACAGGGAATTAACCTGAACACTGAAGCTTTCTTT
>TRBV18|.|TRBJ1-4|TRBD1
CASSPVSGGEKLFF
TGTGCCAGCTCACCGGTCTCAGGGGGTGAAAAACTGTTTTTT
>TRBV28|.|TRBJ1-5|.
CASRLAGGNQPQHF
TGTGCCAGCAGACTCGCGGGTGGAAATCAGCCCCAGCATTTT
>TRBV18|.|TRBJ1-4|.
CASSPEGSGFNEKLFF
TGTGCCAGCTCACCAGAAGGTTCAGGATTTAATGAAAAACTGTTTTTT
>TRBV28|.|TRBJ1-5|.
CAGRKGGIQQPQHF
TGTGCCGGACGTAAGGGGGGGATTCAACAGCCCCAGCATTTT
>TRBV10-3|.|TRBJ2-3|.
CAIMNRAAARDTQYF
TGTGCCATCATGAACAGAGCGGCCGCCAGGGATACGCAGTATTTT
>TRBV24-1|.|TRBJ2-5|TRBD1
CATSDLRTGETQYF
TGTGCCACCAGTGATTTGCGGACAGGAGAGACCCAGTACTTC
>TRBV4-3|.|TRBJ1-6|.
CASSRGDRDIYSPLHF
TGCGCCAGCAGCCGAGGTGACAGAGACATTTATTCACCCCTCCACTTT
>TRBV7-2|.|TRBJ2-4|.
CASSLVAGISKNIQYF
TGTGCCAGCAGCTTAGTTGCCGGGATCTCCAAAAACATTCAGTACTTC
>TRBV27|.|TRBJ1-6|.
CASSSGYGESPLHF
TGTGCCAGCAGTTCAGGGTATGGTGAATCACCCCTCCACTTT
>TRBV27|few|TRBJ2-1|.
CASSLGRGSYNEQFF
TGTGCCAGCAGTTTAGGTAGAGGTTCCTACAATGAGCAGTTCTTC
>TRBV27|.|TRBJ2-1|.
CASSPIDRYNEQFF
TGTGCCAGCAGTCCCATAGACAGATACAATGAGCAGTTCTTC
>TRBV24-1|.|TRBJ2-3|TRBD2
CATGSAGVSDTQYF
TGTGCCACCGGGTCCGCGGGAGTTTCAGATACGCAGTATTTT
>TRBV28|.|TRBJ2-7|TRBD2
CASSFPGLPNEQYF
TGTGCCAGCAGTTTTCCGGGACTACCCAACGAGCAGTACTTC
>TRBV27|.|TRBJ1-2|TRBD1
CASSPRTGGYGYTF
TGTGCCAGCAGTCCGAGGACAGGGGGGTATGGCTACACCTTC
>TRBV5-1|.|TRBJ2-3|TRBD2
CASSPLGGRAWSTDTQYF
TGCGCCAGCAGCCCGCTTGGCGGGAGGGCGTGGAGCACAGATACGCAGTATTTT
>TRBV11-2|.|TRBJ2-3|TRBD2
CASSLFPGLAGDTQYF
TGTGCCAGCAGCTTATTTCCGGGACTAGCGGGAGATACGCAGTATTTT
>TRBV18|.|TRBJ2-7|.
CASSPIAGPPYEQYF
TGTGCCAGCTCACCAATTGCGGGGCCTCCCTACGAGCAGTACTTC
>TRBV5-1|.|TRBJ2-3|.
CASTRTGGGRDTQYF
TGCGCCAGCACCCGAACGGGCGGGGGCAGGGATACGCAGTATTTT
>TRBV7-9|few|TRBJ1-5|TRBD1
CASSSDRGEGGNQPQHF
TGTGCCAGCAGCTCAGACAGGGGAGAGGGAGGCAATCAGCCCCAGCATTTT
>TRBV27|.|TRBJ2-1|TRBD2
CASSYASGIYNEQFF
TGTGCCAGCAGTTACGCTAGCGGGATTTACAATGAGCAGTTCTTC
>TRBV29-1|few|TRBJ1-2|TRBD1
CSVVGQLNYGYTF
TGCAGCGTCGTGGGACAGCTTAACTATGGCTACACCTTC
>TRBV3-1/TRBV3-2|.|TRBJ2-5|.
CASSRGDQETQYF
TGTGCCAGCAGCCGGGGGGATCAAGAGACCCAGTACTTC
>TRBV21-1|many|TRBJ2-1|.
CAGGTTEFF
TGTGCCGGCGGGACTACGGAGTTCTTC
>TRBV28|once|TRBJ1-5|.
CASISGQYSNQPQHF
TGTGCCAGCATCAGCGGCCAGTATAGCAATCAGCCCCAGCATTTT
>TRBV10-1|.|TRBJ2-3|.
CASSVPSSDTQYF
TGCGCCAGCAGCGTACCTAGTTCGGATACGCAGTATTTT